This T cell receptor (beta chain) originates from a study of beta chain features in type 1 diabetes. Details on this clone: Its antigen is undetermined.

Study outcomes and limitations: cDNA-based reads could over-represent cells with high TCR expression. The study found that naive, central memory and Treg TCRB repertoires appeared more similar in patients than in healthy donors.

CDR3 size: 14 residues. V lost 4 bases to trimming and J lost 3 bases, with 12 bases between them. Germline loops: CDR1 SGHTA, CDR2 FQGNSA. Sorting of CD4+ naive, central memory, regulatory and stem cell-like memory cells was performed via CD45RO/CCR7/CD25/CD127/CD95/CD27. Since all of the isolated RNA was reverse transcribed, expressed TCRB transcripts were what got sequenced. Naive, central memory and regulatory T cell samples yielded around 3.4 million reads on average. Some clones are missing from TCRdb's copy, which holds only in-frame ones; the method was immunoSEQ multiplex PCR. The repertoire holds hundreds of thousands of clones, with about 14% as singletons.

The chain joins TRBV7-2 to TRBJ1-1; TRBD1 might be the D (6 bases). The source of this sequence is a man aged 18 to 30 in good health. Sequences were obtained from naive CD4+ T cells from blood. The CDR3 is CASSSGGGYTEAFF. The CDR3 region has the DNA TGTGCCAGCAGCTCCGGTGGGGGCTACACTGAAGCTTTCTTT.